Here is one T cell receptor (beta chain) with its context. The sample originates from a study of blood T cell repertoires in COVID-19. Study-level information: Some COVID-19 samples were acute and others convalescent; all came from the United States, Italy and Spain. Nucleic acid was either cDNA or gDNA, and it came from T cells, B-cell-depleted T cells, or PBMCs.

The germline V and J ends were trimmed by 2 bases and 1 base, with 12 bases remaining between them. CDR1 and CDR2 (germline): SGHRS, YFSETQ. This CDR3 contains 15 residues. Using immunoSEQ multiplex PCR, the repertoire was profiled, and TCRdb retains in-frame clones only, with some absent. The sample shows 300,000 to 450,000 clones, 85% of them seen only once. Sequenced: peripheral blood. The V and J genes are TRBV5-1 and TRBJ1-1; D possibly corresponds to TRBD1 (5 bases). This clonotype was obtained from a woman aged 18-30 years with acute or convalescent COVID-19. The CDR3 spells CASSFSSRANTEAFF. As DNA, the CDR3 is TGCGCCAGCAGCTTTTCCAGCAGGGCGAACACTGAAGCTTTCTTT.